The 3 T cell receptor beta chains listed next were all sequenced from one sample in a study of regulatory T cells in long-lasting Graves disease. Relying on iRepertoire HTBI primers and Arm-PCR of CDR3 regions, the team built TCR beta libraries. TCRdb fed the multiplex PCR reads into MiXCR, producing one record per CDR3 protein. The sample gives 400,000 to 450,000 distinct CDR3 sequences, 15% of which show up once; roughly a sixth is in the top ten. Time point of the sample: newly diagnosed GD, antithyroid drugs for less than 3 months. Scientists built the TCR library using RNA that was extracted from PBMCs. These data were also reused for a study on T cells in Graves' hyperthyroidism and ophthalmopathy.

This specimen consisted of peripheral blood mononuclear cells (PBMCs), obtained at new diagnosis, from a patient treated with antithyroid drugs. These receptors came from a woman younger than 45 with Graves disease.

This clonotype was seen a handful of times. The chain is built from TRBV29-1 and TRBJ2-1; D not resolved. This CDR3 spans 11 amino acids. Trimming left V 7 bases short and J 6 bases short, with 10 bases between. Germline CDR1 reads SQVTM; CDR2 reads ANQGSEA. The CDR3 nucleotides read TGCAGCGGATGGGTGACCAATGAGCAGTTCTTC. This translates into CSGWVTNEQFF.

This clonotype was seen many times. One junction end disagrees with the germline gene, perhaps due to a read error. This chain joins TRBV5-1 and TRBJ1-2; D is uncertain. The CDR3 is 13 residues long. Germline lookup yields CDR1 SGHRS and CDR2 YFSETQ. The CDR3 bases are TGTGCCAGCAGTGAAGACGGAAACTATGGCTACACCTTC. Its translation: CASSEDGNYGYTF.

There are many counts of this clonotype. This rearrangement joins TRBV6-1 to TRBJ1-2; D is unclear. V was shortened by 3 bases and J by 2 bases, with 13 bases between the two germline ends. The germline V gene encodes CDR1 MNHNS and CDR2 SASEGT. This CDR3 is 15 amino acids long. The CDR3 DNA reads as TGTGCCAGCAGTGATTCAGGCCTTTCCAACTATGGCTACACCTTC. This gives the protein CASSDSGLSNYGYTF.